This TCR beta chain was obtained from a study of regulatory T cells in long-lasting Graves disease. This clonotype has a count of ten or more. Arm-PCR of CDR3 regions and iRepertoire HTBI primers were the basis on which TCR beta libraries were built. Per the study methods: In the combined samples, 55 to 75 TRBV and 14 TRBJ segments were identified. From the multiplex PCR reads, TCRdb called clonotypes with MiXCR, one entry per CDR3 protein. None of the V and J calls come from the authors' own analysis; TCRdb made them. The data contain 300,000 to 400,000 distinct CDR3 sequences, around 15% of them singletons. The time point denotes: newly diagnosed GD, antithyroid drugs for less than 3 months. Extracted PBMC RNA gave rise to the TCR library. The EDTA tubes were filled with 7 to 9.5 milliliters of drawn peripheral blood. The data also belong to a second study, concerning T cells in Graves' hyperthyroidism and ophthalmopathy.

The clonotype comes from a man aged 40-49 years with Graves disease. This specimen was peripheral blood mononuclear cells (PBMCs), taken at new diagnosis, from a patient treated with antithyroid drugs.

The CDR3 sequence: CASSRQGPYNEQFF. The CDR3 nucleotides are TGTGCCAGCAGCCGACAGGGCCCCTACAATGAGCAGTTCTTC. This chain links TRBV7-3 with TRBJ2-1; 7 bases are a match to TRBD1. Germline trimming cut 5 bases from V and 2 bases from J; bases unmatched to any gene: 3. This CDR3 is 14 amino acids long. Germline lookup yields CDR1 SGHTA and CDR2 FQGTGA.